The 21 T cell receptor beta chains below all came from one sample that was sequenced in a study of cytomegalovirus exposure and HLA in healthy donors. PCR primers comprised 60 Vbeta and 13 Jbeta primers. The assay was immunoSEQ multiplex PCR, and TCRdb's table has in-frame clones only and misses some. The sample has a few hundred thousand clones; under 80% are singletons. Input material: PBMCs. The receptor source for this set is a woman aged 25 to 39 in good health and CMV-seronegative.

V usage is TRBV10-1 and J usage is TRBJ2-5, with 7 bases identical to TRBD1. There are 13 residues in the CDR3. V lost 5 bases to trimming and J lost 1 base; unmatched junction nucleotides: 1. Looked up from germline, CDR1 is WNHNN and CDR2 is SYGVQD (reference sequence). The CDR3 region has the DNA TGCGCCAGCAGTAGGGACAGCCAAGAGACCCAGTACTTC. Translated, it gives CASSRDSQETQYF.

The chain employs TRBV6-1 and TRBJ2-1, with 10 nucleotides matching TRBD1. CDR1 is MNHNS and CDR2 is SASEGT in the germline V gene. V lost 8 bases and J lost 0; bases outside the gene matches: 4. The CDR3 runs 15 residues. CDR3 sequence (DNA): TGTGCCAGCGACAGGGGGCCGGGCTCCTACAATGAGCAGTTCTTC. Its protein is CASDRGPGSYNEQFF.

With regard to this clone: A much bigger clone sits one base away, suggesting this may be a read error. The V and J genes are TRBV20-1 and TRBJ1-1, with unresolved D. Trimming removed 4 bases at V and 8 bases at J, with 11 bases between. Germline CDR1 reads DFQATT; CDR2 reads SNEGSKA (reference sequence). This CDR3 is 11 amino acids long. The CDR3 region is CSAIRWPEAFF. In DNA, the CDR3 is TGCAGTGCTATCAGGTGGCCCGAAGCTTTCTTT.

The chain carries TRBV6-4 and TRBJ2-3; 8 nucleotides line up with TRBD2. The germline gives CDR1 MRHNA, CDR2 SNTAGT. The ends lost 3 bases at V and 3 bases at J; junction bases unmatched: 8. The CDR3 covers 16 residues. The CDR3 protein is CASSEATSVRTDTQYF. CDR3 coding DNA: TGTGCCAGCAGTGAAGCGACTAGCGTACGTACAGATACGCAGTATTTT.

The rearrangement uses TRBV6-1 and TRBJ1-4; 9 positions match TRBD1. Germline trimming cut 5 bases from V and 7 bases from J; bases unmatched to any gene: 5. The CDR3 loop spans 14 amino acids. Germline V gene data show CDR1 as MNHNS and CDR2 as SASEGT. The CDR3 protein is CASSPGQGLEKLFF. In DNA form, the CDR3 reads TGTGCCAGCAGTCCGGGACAGGGCCTTGAAAAACTGTTTTTT.

V gene TRBV27 combines with J gene TRBJ2-3, with D perhaps TRBD2 (6 bases). Looked up from germline, CDR1 is MNHEY and CDR2 is SMNVEV (reference sequence). The CDR3 is made up of 13 amino acids. Deletions cut 5 bases from V and 8 bases from J, with 14 bases between. The CDR3 DNA reads TGTGCCAGCAGTCTGGGGGGTGTAGGTACGCAGTATTTT. Translated, it gives CASSLGGVGTQYF.

The rearrangement joins TRBV6-5 to TRBJ2-7; tentative D call: TRBD1 (6 bases). The CDR3 runs to 16 residues. CDR1 and CDR2 (germline): MNHEY, SVGAGI. The ends were cut back, 4 bases at V and 0 bases at J, with 16 bases in the middle. The CDR3 is CASSSTSGQHSYEQYF. CDR3 in DNA: TGTGCCAGCAGTTCCACCTCAGGACAGCACTCCTACGAGCAGTACTTC.

Concerning this clone: Other DNA sequences from this sample encode an identical CDR3 as well. V is TRBV7-9 and J is TRBJ1-6; TRBD1 might be the D (5 bases). Germline assignment: CDR1 SEHNR and CDR2 FQNEAQ (reference sequence). V shed 2 bases and J shed 7 bases, with 9 bases lying between them. CDR3 length equals 14 residues. In DNA form, the CDR3 reads TGTGCCAGCAGCTTACAGACAGAAAATTCACCCCTCCACTTT. Protein product: CASSLQTENSPLHF.

The J gene is TRBJ1-4, the V gene TRBV7-2, with 7 bases matching TRBD1. Germline V gene data show CDR1 as SGHTA and CDR2 as FQGNSA. V trimming: 2 bases; J trimming: 7 bases; junction bases outside the gene matches: 7. CDR3 length equals 15 residues. The CDR3 reads CASSLQGQAFEKLFF. CDR3 in DNA: TGTGCCAGCAGCTTACAAGGACAGGCCTTTGAAAAACTGTTTTTT. Full variable domain (remainder filled in from reference TRBV7-2 and TRBJ1-4): GAGVSQSPSNKVTEKGKDVELRCDPISGHTALYWYRQSLGQGLEFLIYFQGNSAPDKSGLPSDRFSAERTGGSVSTLTIQRTQQEDSAVYLCASSLQGQAFEKLFFGSGTQLSVL.

The rearrangement links TRBV27 to TRBJ2-7; D ambiguous. Germline CDR1 is MNHEY and CDR2 is SMNVEV (reference sequence). The length of the CDR3 is 12 residues. V was shortened by 4 bases and J by 2 bases, with 6 bases between the two germline ends. The CDR3 sequence is CASSSNTYEQYF. The CDR3 DNA is TGTGCCAGCAGTTCCAACACCTACGAGCAGTACTTC.

The V gene is TRBV9, the J gene TRBJ2-1, with 9 bases aligning to TRBD2. Looked up from germline, CDR1 is SGDLS and CDR2 is YYNGEE. The CDR3 sequence is 16 residues long. With 2 bases clipped from V and 7 bases from J, the junction kept 10 bases outside the gene matches. CDR3 coding DNA: TGTGCCAGCAGCGTCCTTGAGGCGGGAGGGCCAAATGAGCAGTTCTTC. Protein product: CASSVLEAGGPNEQFF.

The rearrangement uses TRBV10-3 and TRBJ2-1, with 14 bases lining up with TRBD2. This CDR3 region has 16 residues. CDR1 is ENHRY, CDR2 SYGVKD, per germline. After removal of 4 bases from V and 1 base from J, the junction contained 0 bases not matched to a gene. The CDR3 is CAISGLAGGSYNEQFF. The CDR3 nucleotides are TGTGCCATCAGTGGACTAGCGGGGGGGTCCTACAATGAGCAGTTCTTC.

In this sample, this clone turned up a few times. This chain connects TRBV11-2 to TRBJ1-6; no clear D gene. Germline lookup yields CDR1 SGHAT and CDR2 FQNNGV. Trimming stripped 2 bases from V and 7 bases from J, with 9 bases between. CDR3 size: 14 residues. Here the CDR3 reads CASSLFPGNSPLHF. DNA for the CDR3: TGTGCCAGCAGCTTATTCCCGGGGAATTCACCCCTCCACTTT.

The chain employs TRBV2 and TRBJ2-5; 8 bases line up with TRBD2. The DNA end is a closer match to TRBJ2-7, so the J assignment may be wrong. This CDR3 comprises 14 residues. Looked up from germline, CDR1 is SNHLY and CDR2 is FYNNEI. The CDR3 DNA follows: TGTGCCAGCAGTGTCTGGCGGGAGGAATACGAGCAGTACTTC. Its translation: CASSVWREEYEQYF.

The chain has TRBV2 and TRBJ2-6; D remains ambiguous. Looked up from germline, CDR1 is SNHLY and CDR2 is FYNNEI. The CDR3 is 13 amino acids. Trimming took 10 bases from V and 0 from J, leaving 7 bases between them. CDR3 residues: CANSISGANVLTF. CDR3 coding DNA: TGTGCCAACTCAATCTCTGGGGCCAACGTCCTGACTTTC.

This clone came up a few times. The chain's CDR3 is CASSQSTGEEWFTEAFF. The DNA of the CDR3 is TGCGCCAGCAGCCAGAGTACAGGGGAGGAATGGTTCACTGAAGCTTTCTTT. The J gene is TRBJ1-1, the V gene TRBV4-1; 7 bases are a match to TRBD1. CDR1 MGHRA and CDR2 YSYEKL come from the germline V gene. CDR3 length: 17 residues. Trimming removed 3 bases from V and 4 bases from J; junction bases left unmatched: 14.

This clone was seen once. The CDR3 bases are TGTGCCAGCAGCGTTAGGGTGGTCGGGCTAGCGGGCTTATCCTACAATGAGCAGTTCTTC. This translates into CASSVRVVGLAGLSYNEQFF. This chain links TRBV9 with TRBJ2-1; 8 positions match TRBD2. This CDR3 is 20 amino acids long. CDR1 is SGDLS and CDR2 is YYNGEE in the germline V gene. Trimming removed 2 bases from V and 1 base from J; junction bases left unmatched: 17.

In nucleotides, the CDR3 is TGTGCTAGCTCCCCGAGCGGGGGGGACAATGAGCAGTTCTTC. Translating gives CASSPSGGDNEQFF. This chain connects TRBV7-7 to TRBJ2-1; 10 positions match TRBD2. Germline loops: CDR1 SSHAT, CDR2 FNYEAQ (reference sequence). This CDR3 has 14 amino acids.

The rearrangement links TRBV6-5 to TRBJ2-5; possible D gene TRBD2, 5 bases. V lost 5 bases to trimming and J lost 5 bases, with 12 bases between them. The germline V gene has CDR1 MNHEY and CDR2 SVGAGI. The CDR3 length is 13 residues. CDR3 bases: TGTGCCAGCAGTCGGGGTCCCAGGGAGACCCAGTACTTC. It encodes CASSRGPRETQYF.

There are a few counts of this clone. The chain employs TRBV9 and TRBJ2-3; 11 positions agree with TRBD2. Per germline, CDR1 SGDLS and CDR2 YYNGEE. CDR3 length: 15 amino acids. V was clipped by 0 bases and J by 5 bases; unmatched bases: 2. The CDR3 is CASSVEGTSGDTQYF. The CDR3 DNA is TGTGCCAGCAGCGTAGAAGGGACTAGCGGAGATACGCAGTATTTT.

The chain joins TRBV13 to TRBJ1-2; 7 bases line up with TRBD1. Looked up from germline, CDR1 is PRHDT and CDR2 is FYEKMQ (reference sequence). J was trimmed by 5 bases and V by 6 bases; bases with no gene match: 3. The CDR3 loop spans 12 amino acids. CDR3 in DNA: TGTGCCAGCAGACAGGGGTATTATGGCTACACCTTC. This sequence encodes CASRQGYYGYTF.